This T cell receptor beta chain was obtained from a study of cytomegalovirus exposure and HLA in healthy donors. PCR primers comprised 60 Vbeta and 13 Jbeta primers. Profiled with immunoSEQ multiplex PCR; TCRdb holds only in-frame clones, not every one. The top ten hold over 12% of the sample, which has roughly 180,000 clones, over 75% seen once. Germline CDR1 is PRHDT and CDR2 is FYEKMQ (reference sequence). The CDR3 extends over 17 amino acids. The ends lost 4 bases at V and 7 bases at J; junction bases unmatched: 14. This receptor was obtained from a man over 45 in good health and CMV-seropositive. J is TRBJ2-4 and V is TRBV13, with 9 bases aligning to TRBD1. The sample was PBMCs. CDR3 region: CASSSTTGTGPGNIQYF. CDR3 nucleotides: TGTGCCAGCAGCTCGACAACCGGGACAGGGCCGGGGAACATTCAGTACTTC.